These T cell receptor beta chains were read from a single sample in a study of T cells in Graves' hyperthyroidism and ophthalmopathy. TCRdb reprocessed the multiplex PCR reads via MiXCR and lists one record per CDR3 protein. The sample gives around 430,000 distinct CDR3 sequences, under 15% of which show up once; about 30% is in the top ten. Material: blood. All receptors derive from a woman aged 25 to 39 with Graves' hyperthyroidism. Both conserved end residues are part of each CDR3. The order of the fields is clone size, J gene, V gene, D gene, CDR3 DNA, CDR3 protein. The D gene is left open where the match is weak. Expanded clones get a size class; other rows say once, few or many, or leave the size out.

clone size: few; J gene: TRBJ2-6; V gene: TRBV5-6; D gene: .; CDR3 DNA: TGTGCCAGCAGTGGATACCGGGTAGGGGCCAACGTCCTGACTTTC; CDR3 protein: CASSGYRVGANVLTF
clone size: .; J gene: TRBJ2-7; V gene: TRBV7-9; D gene: TRBD2; CDR3 DNA: TGTGCCAGCAGCCAGAGGCGGGAGTCCTATGAGCAGTACTTC; CDR3 protein: CASSQRRESYEQYF
clone size: many; J gene: TRBJ2-7; V gene: TRBV6-1; D gene: .; CDR3 DNA: TGTGCCAGCAGGCCTGACCGGGACAACTTCTACGAGCAGTACTTC; CDR3 protein: CASRPDRDNFYEQYF
clone size: .; J gene: TRBJ2-2; V gene: TRBV19; D gene: TRBD2; CDR3 DNA: TGTGCCAGTAGTACGGGACTAGCGGGACACGGGGAGCTGTTTTTT; CDR3 protein: CASSTGLAGHGELFF
clone size: .; J gene: TRBJ1-6; V gene: TRBV2; D gene: .; CDR3 DNA: TGTGCCAGCCGGGGACACGGTGGAGGTAATTCACCCCTCCACTTT; CDR3 protein: CASRGHGGGNSPLHF
clone size: many; J gene: TRBJ2-1; V gene: TRBV28; D gene: TRBD1; CDR3 DNA: TGTGCCAGCAGTTTCCCCCAGGCAGGGGGTATTTCGTACAATGAGCAGTTCTTC; CDR3 protein: CASSFPQAGGISYNEQFF
clone size: many; J gene: TRBJ2-7; V gene: TRBV30; D gene: TRBD1; CDR3 DNA: TGTGCCTGGAGAGGGACAGGGGTGGCCGAGCAGTACTTC; CDR3 protein: CAWRGTGVAEQYF
clone size: .; J gene: TRBJ2-5; V gene: TRBV7-9; D gene: .; CDR3 DNA: TGTGCCAGCAGACCACCCGAGGGGCATCGGAGTGAGACCCAGTACTTC; CDR3 protein: CASRPPEGHRSETQYF
clone size: .; J gene: TRBJ2-1; V gene: TRBV4-2; D gene: .; CDR3 DNA: TGTGCCAGCAGCCCCCGGTTCAATGAGCAGTTCTTC; CDR3 protein: CASSPRFNEQFF
clone size: .; J gene: TRBJ2-2; V gene: TRBV20-1; D gene: TRBD2; CDR3 DNA: TGCAGTGCTAGAGATCGGGGAGGGCGGGGAAGCGCCGGGGAGCTGTTTTTT; CDR3 protein: CSARDRGGRGSAGELFF
clone size: .; J gene: TRBJ2-1; V gene: TRBV29-1; D gene: TRBD1; CDR3 DNA: TGCAGCGTTGAAGGTCGGCGGGACAGGGGGTCGTATGAGCAGTTCTTC; CDR3 protein: CSVEGRRDRGSYEQFF
clone size: many; J gene: TRBJ2-1; V gene: TRBV2; D gene: TRBD1; CDR3 DNA: TGTGCCAGCAGTGAAGCGGGACAGGGCCCTTACAATGAGCAGTTCTTC; CDR3 protein: CASSEAGQGPYNEQFF
clone size: many; J gene: TRBJ2-3; V gene: TRBV12-3/TRBV12-4; D gene: TRBD2; CDR3 DNA: TGTGCCAGCAGTTTAGTAGCGGGAGTAATAGATACGCAGTATTTT; CDR3 protein: CASSLVAGVIDTQYF
clone size: few; J gene: TRBJ1-6; V gene: TRBV9; D gene: .; CDR3 DNA: TGTGCCAGCAGCGTGGCGGACAGCCGTTCACCCCTCCACTTT; CDR3 protein: CASSVADSRSPLHF
clone size: few; J gene: TRBJ1-1; V gene: TRBV5-1; D gene: TRBD1; CDR3 DNA: TGCGCCAGCAGGGACGGACAGGGGGCTCTGAACACTGAAGCTTTCTTT; CDR3 protein: CASRDGQGALNTEAFF
clone size: few; J gene: TRBJ2-5; V gene: TRBV27; D gene: .; CDR3 DNA: TGTGCCAGCAGTTTCCTAGGTTCCCAAGAGACCCAGTACTTC; CDR3 protein: CASSFLGSQETQYF
clone size: many; J gene: TRBJ2-1; V gene: TRBV2; D gene: .; CDR3 DNA: TGTGCCAGCAGTCCTACAGAAGCCGACAGGAGGAACTATGAGCAGTTCTTC; CDR3 protein: CASSPTEADRRNYEQFF
clone size: many; J gene: TRBJ2-7; V gene: TRBV28; D gene: TRBD1; CDR3 DNA: TGTGCCAGCCGAGGAAGGGGACAGGGGGACTACGAGCAGTACTTC; CDR3 protein: CASRGRGQGDYEQYF
clone size: many; J gene: TRBJ2-1; V gene: TRBV11-2; D gene: TRBD2; CDR3 DNA: TGTGCCAGCAGGTTTGGGACTAGTACTTATAATGAGCAGTTCTTC; CDR3 protein: CASRFGTSTYNEQFF
clone size: many; J gene: TRBJ2-2; V gene: TRBV27; D gene: .; CDR3 DNA: TGTGCCAGCAGTTTCGGGACTAACACCGGGGAGCTGTTTTTT; CDR3 protein: CASSFGTNTGELFF
clone size: .; J gene: TRBJ1-2; V gene: TRBV9; D gene: TRBD1; CDR3 DNA: TGTGCCGGCAGCGTAGCTGGGACAGGGGTGGGCTACACCTTC; CDR3 protein: CAGSVAGTGVGYTF
clone size: many; J gene: TRBJ2-3; V gene: TRBV28; D gene: .; CDR3 DNA: TGTGCCAGCAGTGACAACACAGATACGCAGTATTTT; CDR3 protein: CASSDNTDTQYF
clone size: many; J gene: TRBJ2-5; V gene: TRBV12-3/TRBV12-4; D gene: .; CDR3 DNA: TGTGCCAGCAGTTTTTCGTTGGGGCCGGGGGAGACCCAGTACTTC; CDR3 protein: CASSFSLGPGETQYF
clone size: few; J gene: TRBJ2-4; V gene: TRBV6-2/TRBV6-3; D gene: TRBD2; CDR3 DNA: TGTGCCAGCAGTGTCGCAGCGGGAGAAGAAAACATTCAGTACTTC; CDR3 protein: CASSVAAGEENIQYF
clone size: many; J gene: TRBJ2-4; V gene: TRBV3-1; D gene: TRBD2; CDR3 DNA: TGTGCCAGCAGCCATTTAGCGGGAGCCAAAAACATTCAGTACTTC; CDR3 protein: CASSHLAGAKNIQYF